The clone carrying this T cell receptor beta chain was seen once. The data were taken from a study of control samples from healthy donors and cancer patients. CDR1 SGHRS and CDR2 YFSETQ come from the germline V gene. With 0 bases removed from V and 5 bases from J, the gap between germline ends came to 21 bases. This CDR3 has 17 residues. TCRdb keeps only in-frame clones here, not all; method: immunoSEQ multiplex PCR. The data contain roughly 95,000 clones, 85% to 90% of them singletons. What was sequenced was blood. The sequence came from a man aged 25-40 years in good health. V is TRBV5-1 and J is TRBJ2-7; the D gene is possibly TRBD2 (5 bases). CDR3 nucleotides: TGCGCCAGCAGCTTGGCCCCGACTAAAGATCCAATTGACGAGCAGTACTTC. Translated: CASSLAPTKDPIDEQYF.